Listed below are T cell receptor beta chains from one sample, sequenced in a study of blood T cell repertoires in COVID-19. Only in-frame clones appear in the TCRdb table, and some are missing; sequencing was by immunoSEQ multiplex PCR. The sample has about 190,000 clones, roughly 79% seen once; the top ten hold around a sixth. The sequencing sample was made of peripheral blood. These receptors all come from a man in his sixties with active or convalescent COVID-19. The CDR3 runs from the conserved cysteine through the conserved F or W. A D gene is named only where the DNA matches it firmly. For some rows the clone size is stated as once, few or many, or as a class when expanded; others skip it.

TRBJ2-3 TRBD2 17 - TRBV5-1 TGCGCCAGCAGCCGCGGACTAGCGGGAGTCGGCACAGATACGCAGTATTTT CASSRGLAGVGTDTQYF
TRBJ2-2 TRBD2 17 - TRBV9 TGTGCCAGCAGCCCTCTAGCGGGAGAAGGATACACCGGGGAGCTGTTTTTT CASSPLAGEGYTGELFF
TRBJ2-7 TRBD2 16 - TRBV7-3 TGTGCCAGCAGCTTACGAGGAATACTAGCGGGACACGAGCAGTACTTC CASSLRGILAGHEQYF
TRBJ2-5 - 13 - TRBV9 TGTGCCAGCAGCGTGGGGGGGCCTGAGACCCAGTACTTC CASSVGGPETQYF
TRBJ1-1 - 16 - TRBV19 TGTGCCAGTAGTTTGACAGGAGCAGTCGGGCACACTGAAGCTTTCTTT CASSLTGAVGHTEAFF
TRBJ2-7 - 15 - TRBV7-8 TGTGCCAGCAGCTTAGCGTTGGGCGGGCCCTACGAGCAGTACTTC CASSLALGGPYEQYF
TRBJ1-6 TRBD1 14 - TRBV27 TGTGCCAGCAGTGGTGGACAGGGGGGATCACCCCTCCACTTT CASSGGQGGSPLHF
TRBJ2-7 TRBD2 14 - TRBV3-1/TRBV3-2 TGTGCCAGCAGCCCCCGCACAGGGACTAGCGAGCAGTACTTC CASSPRTGTSEQYF
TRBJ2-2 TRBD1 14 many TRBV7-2 TGTGCCAGCGGGAGACAGGGGGTAGTCGGGGAGCTGTTTTTT CASGRQGVVGELFF
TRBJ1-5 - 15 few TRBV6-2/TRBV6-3 TGTGCCAGCAGTTACTTAATGGGGCTCAATCAGCCCCAGCATTTT CASSYLMGLNQPQHF
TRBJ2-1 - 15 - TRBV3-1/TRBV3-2 TGTGCCAGCAGCCAAGATGCGTTCTCCTACAATGAGCAGTTCTTC CASSQDAFSYNEQFF
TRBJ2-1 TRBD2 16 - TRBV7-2 TGTGCCAGCAGCTTACCCGGACTAGCGGGAGTCAATGAGCAGTTCTTC CASSLPGLAGVNEQFF
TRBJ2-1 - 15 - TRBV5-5 TGTGCCAGCAGCCCCATAGGGAGTTCCTACAATGAGCAGTTCTTC CASSPIGSSYNEQFF
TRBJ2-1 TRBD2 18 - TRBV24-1 TGTGCCACCAGTGATCCGCCGGGACTAGCGAGCTCCTACAATGAGCAGTTCTTC CATSDPPGLASSYNEQFF
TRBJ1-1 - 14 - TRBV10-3 TGTGCCATCGGATCCAGGGGCGCCGGCACTGAAGCTTTCTTT CAIGSRGAGTEAFF
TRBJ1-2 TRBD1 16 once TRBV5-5 TGTGCCAGCAGCTCAACTCCGGGACAGGGGAATGACGGCTACACCTTC CASSSTPGQGNDGYTF
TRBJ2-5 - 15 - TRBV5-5 TGTGCCAGCAGCTCACCAACAGGACACCAAGAGACCCAGTACTTC CASSSPTGHQETQYF
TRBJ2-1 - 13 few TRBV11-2 TGTGCCAGCAGCTCCCCAGGGTACAGTGAGCAGTTCTTC CASSSPGYSEQFF
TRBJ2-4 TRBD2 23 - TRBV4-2 TGTGCCAGCAGCCAAGGGGGTCTCCCGGGACTAGCGGGAGTTGGGATTGCCAAAAACATTCAGTACTTC CASSQGGLPGLAGVGIAKNIQYF
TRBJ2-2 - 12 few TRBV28 TGTGCCAGCAGTATAGAAACCGGGGAGCTGTTTTTT CASSIETGELFF
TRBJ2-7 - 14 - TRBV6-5 TGTGCCAGCAGTTACGGGGCAGGCCCCTACGAGCAGTACTTC CASSYGAGPYEQYF
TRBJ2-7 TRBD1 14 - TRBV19 TGTGCCAGTAGTTCGACAGGGGTCGGCTACGAGCAGTACTTC CASSSTGVGYEQYF
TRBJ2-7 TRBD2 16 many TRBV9 TGTGCCAGCAGCCCCGGAGGGGCGGGAGGGATCAACGAGCAGTACTTC CASSPGGAGGINEQYF
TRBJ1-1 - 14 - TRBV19 TGTGCCAGTAGTACCCTACCTGACAGCAATGAAGCTTTCTTT CASSTLPDSNEAFF
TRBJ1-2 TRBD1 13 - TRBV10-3 TGTGCCATCAGGCGGGACAGTAGCTATGGCTACACCTTC CAIRRDSSYGYTF
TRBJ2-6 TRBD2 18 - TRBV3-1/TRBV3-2 TGTGCCAGCAGCCAAGAACTAGCGGGAGTGGCGGGGGCCAACGTCCTGACTTTC CASSQELAGVAGANVLTF
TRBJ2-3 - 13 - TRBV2 TGTGCCAGCACGGGGTTTGCCGGGGAGACGCAGTATTTT CASTGFAGETQYF
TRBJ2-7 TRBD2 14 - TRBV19 TGTGCCAGTAGTATTGACGGGCTCGGGGGGGAGCAGTACTTC CASSIDGLGGEQYF
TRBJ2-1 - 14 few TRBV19 TGTGCCAGTAGTAGGCTGGAGGGGTACAATGAGCAGTTCTTC CASSRLEGYNEQFF
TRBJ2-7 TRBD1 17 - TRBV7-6 TGTGCCAGCAGCCTGTGGACAGGGGGCGAACTCCCCTACGAGCAGTACTTC CASSLWTGGELPYEQYF
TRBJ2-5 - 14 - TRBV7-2 TGTGCCAGCAGCCCACCCGCACCAGGAGAGACCCAGTACTTC CASSPPAPGETQYF
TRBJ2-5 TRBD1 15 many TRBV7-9 TGTGCCAGCAGTCAAGGACAGGGGCAAGGGGAGACCCAGTACTTC CASSQGQGQGETQYF
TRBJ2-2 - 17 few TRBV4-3 TGCGCCAGCAGCCAAGACCCATCAAGCGCGAACACCGGGGAGCTGTTTTTT CASSQDPSSANTGELFF